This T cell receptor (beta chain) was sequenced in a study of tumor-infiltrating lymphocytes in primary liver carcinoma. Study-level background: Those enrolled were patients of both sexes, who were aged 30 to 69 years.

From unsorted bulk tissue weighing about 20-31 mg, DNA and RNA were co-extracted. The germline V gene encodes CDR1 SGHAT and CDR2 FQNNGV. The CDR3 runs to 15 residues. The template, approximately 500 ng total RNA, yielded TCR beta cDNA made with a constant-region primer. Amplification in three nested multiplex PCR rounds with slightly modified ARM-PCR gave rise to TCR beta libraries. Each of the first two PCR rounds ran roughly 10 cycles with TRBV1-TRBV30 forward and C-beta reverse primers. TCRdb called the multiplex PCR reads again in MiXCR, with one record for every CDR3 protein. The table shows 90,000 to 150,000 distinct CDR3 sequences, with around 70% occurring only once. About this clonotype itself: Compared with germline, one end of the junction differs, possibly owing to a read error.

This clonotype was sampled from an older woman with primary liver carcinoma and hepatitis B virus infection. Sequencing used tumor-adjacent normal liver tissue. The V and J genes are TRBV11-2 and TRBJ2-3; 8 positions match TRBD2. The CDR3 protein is CASSHTSGSTDTQYF. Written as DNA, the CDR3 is TGTGCCAGCAGCCATACTAGCGGCTCCACAGATACTCAGTATTTT.